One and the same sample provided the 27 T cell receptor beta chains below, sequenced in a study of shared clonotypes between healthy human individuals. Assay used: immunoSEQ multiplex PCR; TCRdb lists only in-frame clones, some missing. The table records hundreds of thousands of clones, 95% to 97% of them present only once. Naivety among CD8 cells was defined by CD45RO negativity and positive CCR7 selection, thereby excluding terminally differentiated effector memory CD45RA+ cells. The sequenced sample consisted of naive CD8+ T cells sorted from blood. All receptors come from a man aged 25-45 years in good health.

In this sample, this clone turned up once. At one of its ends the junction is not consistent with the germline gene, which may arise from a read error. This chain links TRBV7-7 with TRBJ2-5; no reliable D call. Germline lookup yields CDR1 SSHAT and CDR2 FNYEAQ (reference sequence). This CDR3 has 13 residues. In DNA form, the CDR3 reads TGTGCTAGCAGCTTAGAGAACCAAGAGACCCAGTACTTC. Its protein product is CASSLENQETQYF.

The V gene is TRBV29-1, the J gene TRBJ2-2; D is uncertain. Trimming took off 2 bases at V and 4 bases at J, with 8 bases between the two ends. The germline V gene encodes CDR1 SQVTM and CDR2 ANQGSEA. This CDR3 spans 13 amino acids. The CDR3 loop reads CSVESSVTGELFF. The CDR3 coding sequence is TGCAGCGTTGAAAGTTCGGTCACCGGGGAGCTGTTTTTT.

CDR3: CASSLIANEQFF. The CDR3 coding sequence is TGTGCCAGCAGCTTAATAGCGAATGAGCAGTTCTTC. The chain links TRBV7-9 to TRBJ2-1, with a possible D match to TRBD2 (5 bases). The V gene's germline CDR1 is SEHNR and CDR2 FQNEAQ (reference sequence). The CDR3 loop spans 12 amino acids. Trimming left V 2 bases short and J 7 bases short, with 6 bases between.

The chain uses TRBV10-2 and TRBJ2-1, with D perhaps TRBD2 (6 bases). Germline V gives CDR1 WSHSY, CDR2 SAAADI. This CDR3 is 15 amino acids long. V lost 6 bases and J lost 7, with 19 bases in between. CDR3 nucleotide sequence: TGCGCCAGCAGACGGGGAGGTTCTCTTGGGAATGAGCAGTTCTTC. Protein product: CASRRGGSLGNEQFF.

The CDR3, as DNA: TGTGCCAGCAGTTACGACTCTGGGGAGACCCAGTACTTC. Protein: CASSYDSGETQYF. This chain connects TRBV6-5 to TRBJ2-5; D call uncertain. CDR1 and CDR2 (germline): MNHEY, SVGAGI. The ends were cut back, 2 bases at V and 5 bases at J, with 9 bases in the middle. The CDR3 contains 13 residues.

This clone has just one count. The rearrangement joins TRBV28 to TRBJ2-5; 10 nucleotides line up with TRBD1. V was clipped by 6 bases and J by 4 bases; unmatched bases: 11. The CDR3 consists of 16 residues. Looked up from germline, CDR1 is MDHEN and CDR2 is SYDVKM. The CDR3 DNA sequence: TGTGCCAGCAGCTCTCCTGGACAGGGGGTATCAGAGACCCAGTACTTC. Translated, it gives CASSSPGQGVSETQYF. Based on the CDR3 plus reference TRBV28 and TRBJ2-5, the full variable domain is DVKVTQSSRYLVKRTGEKVFLECVQDMDHENMFWYRQDPGLGLRLIYFSYDVKMKEKGDIPEGYSVSREKKERFSLILESASTNQTSMYLCASSSPGQGVSETQYFGPGTRLLVL.

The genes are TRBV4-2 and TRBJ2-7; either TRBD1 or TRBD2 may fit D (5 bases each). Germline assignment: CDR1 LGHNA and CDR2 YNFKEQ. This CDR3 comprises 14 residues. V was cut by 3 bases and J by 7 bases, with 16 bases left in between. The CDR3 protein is CASSHPGADGEQYF. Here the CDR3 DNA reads TGTGCCAGCAGCCACCCCGGGGCGGATGGTGAGCAGTACTTC.

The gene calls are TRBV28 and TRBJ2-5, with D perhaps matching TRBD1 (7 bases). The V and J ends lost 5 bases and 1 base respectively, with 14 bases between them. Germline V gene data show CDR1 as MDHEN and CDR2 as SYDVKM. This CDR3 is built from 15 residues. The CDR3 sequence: CASSPQGGFQETQYF. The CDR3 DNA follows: TGTGCCAGCAGTCCCCAGGGGGGATTCCAAGAGACCCAGTACTTC.

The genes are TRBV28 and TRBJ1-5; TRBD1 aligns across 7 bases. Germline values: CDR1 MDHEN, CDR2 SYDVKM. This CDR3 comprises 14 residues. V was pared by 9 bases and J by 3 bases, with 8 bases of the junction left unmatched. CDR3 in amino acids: CASSPGQYNQPQHF. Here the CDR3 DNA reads TGTGCCAGTTCCCCGGGACAGTACAATCAGCCCCAGCATTTT.

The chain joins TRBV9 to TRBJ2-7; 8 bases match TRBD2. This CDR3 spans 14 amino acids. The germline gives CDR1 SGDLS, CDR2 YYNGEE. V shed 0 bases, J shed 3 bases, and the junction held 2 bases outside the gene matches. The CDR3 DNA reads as TGTGCCAGCAGCGTAGGGGCGGGAGGCTACGAGCAGTACTTC. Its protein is CASSVGAGGYEQYF. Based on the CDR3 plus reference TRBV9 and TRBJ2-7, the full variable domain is DSGVTQTPKHLITATGQRVTLRCSPRSGDLSVYWYQQSLDQGLQFLIQYYNGEERAKGNILERFSAQQFPDLHSELNLSSLELGDSALYFCASSVGAGGYEQYFGPGTRLTVT.

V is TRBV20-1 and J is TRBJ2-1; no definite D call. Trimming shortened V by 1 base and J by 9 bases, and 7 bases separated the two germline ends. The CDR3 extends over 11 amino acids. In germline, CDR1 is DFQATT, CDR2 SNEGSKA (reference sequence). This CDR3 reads CSARAGFEQFF. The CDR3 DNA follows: TGCAGTGCTAGAGCGGGTTTTGAGCAGTTCTTC.

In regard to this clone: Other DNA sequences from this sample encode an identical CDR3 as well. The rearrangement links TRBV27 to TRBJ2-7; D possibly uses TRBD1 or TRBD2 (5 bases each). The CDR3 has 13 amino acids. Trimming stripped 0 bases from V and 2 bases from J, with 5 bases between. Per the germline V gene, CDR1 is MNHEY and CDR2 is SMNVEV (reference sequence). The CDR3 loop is CASSLSGPYEQYF. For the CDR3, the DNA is TGTGCCAGCAGTTTATCGGGACCCTACGAGCAGTACTTC.

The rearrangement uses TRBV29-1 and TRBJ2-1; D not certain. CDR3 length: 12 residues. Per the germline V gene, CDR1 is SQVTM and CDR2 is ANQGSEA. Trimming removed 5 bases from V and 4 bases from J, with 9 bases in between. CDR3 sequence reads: CSVSFAYNEQFF. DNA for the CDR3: TGCAGCGTTTCCTTTGCTTACAATGAGCAGTTCTTC.

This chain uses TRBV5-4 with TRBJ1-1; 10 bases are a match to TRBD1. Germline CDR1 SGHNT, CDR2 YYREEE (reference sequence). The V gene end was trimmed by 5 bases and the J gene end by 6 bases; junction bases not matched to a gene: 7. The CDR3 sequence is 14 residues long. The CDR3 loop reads CASSFGTGDAEAFF. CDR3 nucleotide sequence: TGTGCCAGCAGTTTCGGGACAGGGGACGCTGAAGCTTTCTTT. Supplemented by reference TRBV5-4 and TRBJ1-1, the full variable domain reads ETGVTQSPTHLIKTRGQQVTLRCSSQSGHNTVSWYQQALGQGPQFIFQYYREEENGRGNFPPRFSGLQFPNYSSELNVNALELDDSALYLCASSFGTGDAEAFFGQGTRLTVV.

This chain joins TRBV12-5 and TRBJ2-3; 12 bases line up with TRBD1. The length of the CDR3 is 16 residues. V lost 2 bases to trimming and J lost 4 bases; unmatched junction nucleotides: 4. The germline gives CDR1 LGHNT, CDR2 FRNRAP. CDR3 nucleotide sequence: TGTGCTAGTGGTTTGTTCGGGACAGGGGGCTCAGATACGCAGTATTTT. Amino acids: CASGLFGTGGSDTQYF.

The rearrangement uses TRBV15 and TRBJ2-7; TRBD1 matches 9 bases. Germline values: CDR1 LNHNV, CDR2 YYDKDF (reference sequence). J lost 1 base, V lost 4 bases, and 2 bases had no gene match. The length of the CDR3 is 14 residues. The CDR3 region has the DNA TGTGCCACCAGCATGGACAGGGGTTCCTACGAGCAGTACTTC. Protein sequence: CATSMDRGSYEQYF.

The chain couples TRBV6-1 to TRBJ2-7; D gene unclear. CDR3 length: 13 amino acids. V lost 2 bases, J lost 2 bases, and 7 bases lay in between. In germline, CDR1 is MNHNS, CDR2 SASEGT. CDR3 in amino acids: CASSESAPYEQYF. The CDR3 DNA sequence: TGTGCCAGCAGTGAATCTGCCCCCTACGAGCAGTACTTC.

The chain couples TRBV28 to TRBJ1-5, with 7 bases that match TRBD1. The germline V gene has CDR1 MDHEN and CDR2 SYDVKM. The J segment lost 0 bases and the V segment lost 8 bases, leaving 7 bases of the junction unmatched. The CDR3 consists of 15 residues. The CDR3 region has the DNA TGTGCCAGCGATGGGACAGACCATAGCAATCAGCCCCAGCATTTT. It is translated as CASDGTDHSNQPQHF.

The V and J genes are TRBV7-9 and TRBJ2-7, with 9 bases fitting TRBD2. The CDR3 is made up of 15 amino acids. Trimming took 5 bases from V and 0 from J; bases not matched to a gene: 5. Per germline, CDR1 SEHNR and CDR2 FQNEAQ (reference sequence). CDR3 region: CASSKTSGSSYEQYF. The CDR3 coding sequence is TGTGCCAGCAGCAAGACTAGCGGAAGCTCCTACGAGCAGTACTTC.

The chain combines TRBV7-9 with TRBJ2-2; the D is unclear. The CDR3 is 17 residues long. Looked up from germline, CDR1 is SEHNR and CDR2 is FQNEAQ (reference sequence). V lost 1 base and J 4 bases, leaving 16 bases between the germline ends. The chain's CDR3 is CASSLGYGSETTGELFF. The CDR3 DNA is TGTGCCAGCAGCTTAGGTTACGGGTCGGAGACCACCGGGGAGCTGTTTTTT.

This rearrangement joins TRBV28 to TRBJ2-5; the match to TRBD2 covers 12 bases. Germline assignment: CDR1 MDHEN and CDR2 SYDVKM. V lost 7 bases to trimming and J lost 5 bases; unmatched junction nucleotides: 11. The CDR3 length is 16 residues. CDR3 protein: CASTRPRLAGEETQYF. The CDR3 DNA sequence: TGTGCCAGCACCCGTCCCAGACTAGCGGGAGAGGAGACCCAGTACTTC.

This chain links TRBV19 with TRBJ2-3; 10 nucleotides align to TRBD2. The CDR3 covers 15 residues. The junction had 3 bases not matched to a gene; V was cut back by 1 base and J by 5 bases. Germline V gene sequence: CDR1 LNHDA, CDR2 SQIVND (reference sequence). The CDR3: CASSIARLAGDTQYF. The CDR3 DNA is TGTGCCAGTAGTATAGCTAGACTAGCGGGAGATACGCAGTATTTT.

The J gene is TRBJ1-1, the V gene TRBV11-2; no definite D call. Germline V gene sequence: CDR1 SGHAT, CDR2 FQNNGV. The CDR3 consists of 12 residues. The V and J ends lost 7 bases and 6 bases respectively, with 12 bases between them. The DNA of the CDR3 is TGTGCCAGCACCCATCGACAATCTGAAGCTTTCTTT. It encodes CASTHRQSEAFF. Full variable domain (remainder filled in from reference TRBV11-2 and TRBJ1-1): EAGVAQSPRYKIIEKRQSVAFWCNPISGHATLYWYQQILGQGPKLLIQFQNNGVVDDSQLPKDRFSAERLKGVDSTLKIQPAKLEDSAVYLCASTHRQSEAFFGQGTRLTVV.

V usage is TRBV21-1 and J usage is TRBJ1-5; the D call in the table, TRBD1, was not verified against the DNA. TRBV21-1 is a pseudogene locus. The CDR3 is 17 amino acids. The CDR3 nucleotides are TGTGCCAGCAGCAGACGGTACGGCAGGGGGCATGGACAGCCCCAGCATTTT. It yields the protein CASSRRYGRGHGQPQHF.

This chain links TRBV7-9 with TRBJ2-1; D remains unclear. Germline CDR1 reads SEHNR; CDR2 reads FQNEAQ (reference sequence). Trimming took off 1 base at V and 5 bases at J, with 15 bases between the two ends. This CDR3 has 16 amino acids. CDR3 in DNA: TGTGCCAGCAGCTTAGGGTCCTGGGCTGGGGACAATGAGCAGTTCTTC. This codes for CASSLGSWAGDNEQFF.

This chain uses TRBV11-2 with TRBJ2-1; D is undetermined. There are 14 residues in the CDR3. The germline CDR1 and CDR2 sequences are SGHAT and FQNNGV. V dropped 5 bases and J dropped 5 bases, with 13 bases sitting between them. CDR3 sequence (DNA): TGTGCCAGCAGCCTTTTCTCGGCGAACAATGAGCAGTTCTTC. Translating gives CASSLFSANNEQFF.

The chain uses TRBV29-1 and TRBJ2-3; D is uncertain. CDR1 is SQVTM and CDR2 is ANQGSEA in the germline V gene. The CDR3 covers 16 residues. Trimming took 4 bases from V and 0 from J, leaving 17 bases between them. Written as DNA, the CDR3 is TGCAGCGTTGCTTGGTTCATAATCACTAGCACAGATACGCAGTATTTT. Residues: CSVAWFIITSTDTQYF.